Listed here are 18 T cell receptor beta chains from one sample, sequenced in a study of blood T cell repertoires in COVID-19. This table comes from immunoSEQ multiplex PCR, and its TCRdb copy is limited to in-frame clones, with some not included. The sample contains around 300,000 clones, 75% to 90% of which appear only once. Sequenced: PBMCs or T cells enriched from blood (not recorded which). Source of these receptors: a woman in her thirties or forties who had recovered from COVID-19.

The chain uses TRBV3-1 (or the pseudogene TRBV3-2) and TRBJ2-2; perhaps TRBD2 as D (6 bases). The germline V gene encodes CDR1 LGHDT and CDR2 YNNKEL (reference sequence). The length of the CDR3 is 14 residues. V was clipped by 3 bases and J by 6 bases, with 11 bases between them. The chain's CDR3 is CASSQRGNAGELFF. DNA of the CDR3: TGTGCCAGCAGCCAGCGGGGTAACGCCGGGGAGCTGTTTTTT.

The chain uses TRBV6-5 and TRBJ2-5; 7 bases are shared with TRBD2. Germline CDR1 is MNHEY and CDR2 is SVGAGI. CDR3 length: 14 amino acids. After removal of 2 bases from V and 4 bases from J, the junction contained 4 bases not matched to a gene. The CDR3 loop is CASSYQAGPETQYF. DNA for the CDR3: TGTGCCAGCAGTTACCAAGCGGGGCCAGAGACCCAGTACTTC.

The chain couples TRBV5-1 to TRBJ2-5, with TRBD1 as a possible D gene (6 bases). Germline V CDR1 and CDR2: SGHRS, YFSETQ. The CDR3 has 12 residues. The germline V and J ends were trimmed by 2 bases and 5 bases, with 7 bases remaining between them. The CDR3 bases are TGCGCCAGCAGCTTCCAGGGGGAGACCCAGTACTTC. Protein product: CASSFQGETQYF.

The chain recombines TRBV27 with TRBJ1-6, with TRBD1 matching 7 bases. J was trimmed by 10 bases and V by 3 bases; bases with no gene match: 12. CDR1 is MNHEY, CDR2 SMNVEV, per germline (reference sequence). This CDR3 region has 16 residues. In DNA form, the CDR3 reads TGTGCCAGCAGTTTCCCCACTCCGACAGGGACATCACCCCTCCACTTT. Translation: CASSFPTPTGTSPLHF.

This sequence joins TRBV11-1 and TRBJ1-2, with TRBD1 matching over 10 bases. This CDR3 contains 16 residues. CDR1 is SGHAT and CDR2 is FQDESV in the germline V gene (reference sequence). Unmatched junction bases numbered 10, after V lost 4 bases and J lost 5 bases. CDR3 nucleotide sequence: TGTGCCAGCAGCTCAAATACGCCGGGACAGGGGTATGGCTACACCTTC. Amino acid sequence: CASSSNTPGQGYGYTF. Full variable domain (remainder filled in from reference TRBV11-1 and TRBJ1-2): EAEVAQSPRYKITEKSQAVAFWCDPISGHATLYWYRQILGQGPELLVQFQDESVVDDSQLPKDRFSAERLKGVDSTLKIQPAELGDSAMYLCASSSNTPGQGYGYTFGSGTRLTVV.

The CDR3, as DNA: TGTGCCAGCAGTTACACGGGACTCTCTGGAAACACCATATATTTT. Its protein is CASSYTGLSGNTIYF. V is TRBV6-5 and J is TRBJ1-3, with TRBD1 as a possible D gene (5 bases). The CDR3 is 15 amino acids. Trimming took off 2 bases at V and 0 bases at J, with 8 bases between the two ends. The germline V gene has CDR1 MNHEY and CDR2 SVGAGI.

The chain combines TRBV6-2 or TRBV6-3 with TRBJ2-1; the D gene is possibly TRBD2 (5 bases). Germline CDR1 and CDR2: MNHEY and SVGEGT. This CDR3 contains 15 residues. The germline V and J ends were trimmed by 2 bases and 7 bases, with 15 bases remaining between them. CDR3 loop: CASSYGRALLNEQFF. CDR3 nucleotide sequence: TGTGCCAGCAGTTACGGGCGGGCCCTCCTGAATGAGCAGTTCTTC.

This chain connects TRBV10-1 to TRBJ2-3, with D possibly being TRBD1 (5 bases). CDR1 and CDR2 from the germline V gene are WNHNN and SYGVQD (reference sequence). The V end was cut by 7 bases, the J end by 2 bases, with 7 bases between. The CDR3 runs to 12 residues. CDR3 in amino acids: CASKGNTDTQYF. DNA of the CDR3: TGCGCCAGCAAGGGGAACACAGATACGCAGTATTTT.

This chain joins TRBV7-2 and TRBJ2-2; 9 nucleotides line up with TRBD2. V was pared by 1 base and J by 6 bases, with 6 bases of the junction left unmatched. The CDR3 consists of 16 residues. The germline gives CDR1 SGHTA, CDR2 FQGNSA. The CDR3 loop is CASSLGASGIPGELFF. The CDR3 region has the DNA TGTGCCAGCAGCTTAGGGGCTAGCGGGATACCCGGGGAGCTGTTTTTT.

V gene TRBV3-1 (or the pseudogene TRBV3-2) combines with J gene TRBJ1-1; D gene unclear. V was shortened by 0 bases and J by 0 bases, with 11 bases between the two germline ends. Germline V gene sequence: CDR1 LGHDT, CDR2 YNNKEL (reference sequence). The CDR3 contains 16 residues. The CDR3 spells CASSQDLPRMNTEAFF. Here the CDR3 DNA reads TGTGCCAGCAGCCAAGATCTCCCGCGGATGAACACTGAAGCTTTCTTT.

V is TRBV10-3 and J is TRBJ2-7, with 13 bases fitting TRBD2. The junction had 8 bases not matched to a gene; V was cut back by 7 bases and J by 8 bases. Per germline, CDR1 ENHRY and CDR2 SYGVKD. The CDR3 is made up of 14 amino acids. Here the CDR3 reads CAINSGTSGDQQYF. CDR3 bases: TGTGCCATCAACTCGGGGACTAGCGGGGATCAGCAGTACTTC.

This chain joins TRBV6-5 and TRBJ2-7, with 14 bases lining up with TRBD2. Trimming at V came to 2 bases and at J to 5 bases, leaving 2 bases not matched to a gene. The CDR3 is 15 residues long. The germline V gene has CDR1 MNHEY and CDR2 SVGAGI. The CDR3 DNA reads as TGTGCCAGCAGTTACGGGGGACTAGCGGGAGACGAGCAGTACTTC. This gives the protein CASSYGGLAGDEQYF.

V and J are TRBV4-1 and TRBJ1-3; 7 bases line up with TRBD1. Germline V gene lookup returns CDR1 MGHRA and CDR2 YSYEKL. The CDR3 totals 16 residues. The V gene end was trimmed by 2 bases and the J gene end by 0 bases; junction bases not matched to a gene: 4. The chain's CDR3 is CASSQPGGPSGNTIYF. The CDR3 bases are TGCGCCAGCAGCCAACCAGGGGGTCCCTCTGGAAACACCATATATTTT.

V gene TRBV13 combines with J gene TRBJ1-1, with unresolved D. From germline, CDR1 is PRHDT and CDR2 FYEKMQ (reference sequence). This CDR3 has 13 residues. Between the trimmed V and J ends, which lost 6 bases and 1 base, there was a span of 9 bases. The CDR3 region is CASSWWANTEAFF. For the CDR3, the DNA is TGTGCCAGCAGTTGGTGGGCGAACACTGAAGCTTTCTTT.

The V and J genes are TRBV9 and TRBJ2-1, with 8 bases aligning to TRBD2. This CDR3 is built from 15 residues. Germline lookup yields CDR1 SGDLS and CDR2 YYNGEE. V gave up 3 bases and J gave up 10 bases; unmatched junction bases: 12. CDR3 DNA: TGTGCCAGCAGCGGACGTCTTGCGGGAGGCCAAGAGCAGTTCTTC. It specifies CASSGRLAGGQEQFF.

The chain uses TRBV21-1 and TRBJ2-3; the table's D call TRBD1 went unverified against the DNA. TRBV21-1 is reported as a pseudogene. The CDR3 is made up of 16 amino acids. The CDR3 here is CASSQAGDRTTDTQYF. CDR3 coding DNA: TGTGCCAGCAGCCAAGCCGGGGACAGGACTACAGATACGCAGTATTTT.

This clone showed up just once. The chain has TRBV5-5 and TRBJ1-3; D might be TRBD1 (5 bases). V was cut by 0 bases and J by 4 bases, with 11 bases left in between. Looked up from germline, CDR1 is SGHKS and CDR2 is YYEKEE (reference sequence). This CDR3 contains 15 residues. Written as DNA, the CDR3 is TGTGCCAGCAGCTTGGAAGGGGTGTGGGGAAACACCATATATTTT. It specifies CASSLEGVWGNTIYF.

This clone was seen just once. The chain recombines TRBV4-1 with TRBJ2-1; TRBD2 is a possible D gene (6 bases). The CDR3 length is 16 residues. V gave up 3 bases and J gave up 9 bases, with 21 bases separating them. In germline, CDR1 is MGHRA, CDR2 YSYEKL. For the CDR3, the DNA is TGCGCCAGCAGCCAGATCGGGCGCGAGACTAGGCGTGAGCAGTTCTTC. Translated: CASSQIGRETRREQFF.